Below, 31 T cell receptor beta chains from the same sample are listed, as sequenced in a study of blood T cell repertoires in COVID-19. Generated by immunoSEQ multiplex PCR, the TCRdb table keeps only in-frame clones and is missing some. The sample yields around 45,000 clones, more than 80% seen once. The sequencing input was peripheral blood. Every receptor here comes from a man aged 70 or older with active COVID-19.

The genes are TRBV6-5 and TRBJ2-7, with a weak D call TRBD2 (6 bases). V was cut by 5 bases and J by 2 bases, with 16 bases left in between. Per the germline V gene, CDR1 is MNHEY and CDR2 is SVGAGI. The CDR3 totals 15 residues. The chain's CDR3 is CASSPVGGAPYEQYF. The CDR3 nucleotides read TGTGCCAGCAGTCCCGTCGGAGGGGCTCCCTACGAGCAGTACTTC.

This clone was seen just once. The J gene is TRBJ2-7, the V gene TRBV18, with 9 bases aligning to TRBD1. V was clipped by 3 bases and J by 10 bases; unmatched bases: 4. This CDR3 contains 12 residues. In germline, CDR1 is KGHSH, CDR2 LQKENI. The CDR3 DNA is TGTGCCAGCTCACCGACGACAGGGGGACAGTACTTC. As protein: CASSPTTGGQYF.

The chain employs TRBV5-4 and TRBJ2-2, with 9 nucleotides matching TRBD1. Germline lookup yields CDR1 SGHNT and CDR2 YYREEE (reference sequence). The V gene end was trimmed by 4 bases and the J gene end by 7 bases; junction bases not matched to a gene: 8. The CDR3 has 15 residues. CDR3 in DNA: TGTGCCAGCAGCCGTTATACAGGGGGCAGCGGGGAGCTGTTTTTT. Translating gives CASSRYTGGSGELFF.

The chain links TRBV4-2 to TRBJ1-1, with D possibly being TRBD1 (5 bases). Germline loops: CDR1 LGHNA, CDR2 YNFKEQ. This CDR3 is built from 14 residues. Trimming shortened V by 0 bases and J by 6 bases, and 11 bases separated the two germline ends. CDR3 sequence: CASSQEGARAEAFF. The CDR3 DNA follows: TGTGCCAGCAGCCAAGAAGGGGCCAGGGCTGAAGCTTTCTTT.

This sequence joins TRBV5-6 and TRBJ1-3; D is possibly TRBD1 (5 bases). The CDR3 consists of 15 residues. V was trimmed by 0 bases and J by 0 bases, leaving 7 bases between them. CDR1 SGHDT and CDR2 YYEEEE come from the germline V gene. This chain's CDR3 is CASSLGRVSGNTIYF. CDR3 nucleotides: TGTGCCAGCAGCTTGGGCAGGGTCTCTGGAAACACCATATATTTT.

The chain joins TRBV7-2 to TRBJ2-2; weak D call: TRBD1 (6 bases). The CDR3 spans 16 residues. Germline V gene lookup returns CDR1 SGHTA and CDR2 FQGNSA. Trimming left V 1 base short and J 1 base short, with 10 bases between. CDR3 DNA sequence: TGTGCCAGCAGCTTAGTGGCAGGGGTGAACACCGGGGAGCTGTTTTTT. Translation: CASSLVAGVNTGELFF.

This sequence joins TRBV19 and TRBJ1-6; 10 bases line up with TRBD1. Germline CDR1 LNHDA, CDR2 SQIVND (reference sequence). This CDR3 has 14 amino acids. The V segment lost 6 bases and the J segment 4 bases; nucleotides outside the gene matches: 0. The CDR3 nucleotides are TGTGCCAGTAGGGGACAGGGGTATAATTCACCCCTCCACTTT. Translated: CASRGQGYNSPLHF. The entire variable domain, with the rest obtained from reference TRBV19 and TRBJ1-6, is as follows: DGGITQSPKYLFRKEGQNVTLSCEQNLNHDAMYWYRQDPGQGLRLIYYSQIVNDFQKGDIAEGYSVSREKKESFPLTVTSAQKNPTAFYLCASRGQGYNSPLHFGNGTRLTVT.

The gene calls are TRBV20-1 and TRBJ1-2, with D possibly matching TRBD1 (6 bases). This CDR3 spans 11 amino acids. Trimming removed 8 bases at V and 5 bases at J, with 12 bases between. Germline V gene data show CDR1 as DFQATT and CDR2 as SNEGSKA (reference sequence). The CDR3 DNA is TGCAGTCAGGGGAAAGGGTATGGCTACACCTTC. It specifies CSQGKGYGYTF.

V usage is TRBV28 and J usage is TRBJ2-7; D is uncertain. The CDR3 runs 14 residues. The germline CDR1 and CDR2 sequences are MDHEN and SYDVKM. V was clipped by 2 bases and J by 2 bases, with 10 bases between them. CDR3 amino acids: CASSLPQDTYEQYF. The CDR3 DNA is TGTGCCAGCAGTTTACCCCAGGATACCTACGAGCAGTACTTC. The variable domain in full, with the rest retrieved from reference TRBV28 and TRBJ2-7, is DVKVTQSSRYLVKRTGEKVFLECVQDMDHENMFWYRQDPGLGLRLIYFSYDVKMKEKGDIPEGYSVSREKKERFSLILESASTNQTSMYLCASSLPQDTYEQYFGPGTRLTVT.

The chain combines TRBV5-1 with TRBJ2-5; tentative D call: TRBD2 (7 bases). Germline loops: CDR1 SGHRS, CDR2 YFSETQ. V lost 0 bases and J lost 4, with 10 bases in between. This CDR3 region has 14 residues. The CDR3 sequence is CASSLGGGRETQYF. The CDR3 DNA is TGCGCCAGCAGCTTGGGCGGGGGCAGAGAGACCCAGTACTTC.

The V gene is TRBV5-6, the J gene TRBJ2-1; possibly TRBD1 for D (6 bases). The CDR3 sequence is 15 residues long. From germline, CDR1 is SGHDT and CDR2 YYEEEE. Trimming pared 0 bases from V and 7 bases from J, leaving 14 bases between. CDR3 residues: CASSLVSNRANEQFF. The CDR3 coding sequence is TGTGCCAGCAGCTTGGTTTCTAACAGGGCTAATGAGCAGTTCTTC.

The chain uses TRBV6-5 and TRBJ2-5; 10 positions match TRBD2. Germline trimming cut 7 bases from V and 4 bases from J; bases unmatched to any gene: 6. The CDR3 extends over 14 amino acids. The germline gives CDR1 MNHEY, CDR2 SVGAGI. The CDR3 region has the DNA TGTGCCAGCATGCAGCGGGGGGGCCGAGAGACCCAGTACTTC. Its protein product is CASMQRGGRETQYF.

This CDR3 is CAWRTGGLNTEAFF. The CDR3, as DNA: TGTGCCTGGCGGACGGGAGGATTGAACACTGAAGCTTTCTTT. The V gene is TRBV30, the J gene TRBJ1-1, with D hard to call. Per germline, CDR1 GTSNPN and CDR2 SVGIG (reference sequence). V dropped 5 bases and J dropped 0 bases, with 13 bases sitting between them. This CDR3 is 14 amino acids long. The full variable domain, with the rest looked up from reference TRBV30 and TRBJ1-1, is SQTIHQWPATLVQPVGSPLSLECTVEGTSNPNLYWYRQAAGRGLQLLFYSVGIGQISSEVPQNLSASRPQDRQFILSSKKLLLSDSGFYLCAWRTGGLNTEAFFGQGTRLTVV.

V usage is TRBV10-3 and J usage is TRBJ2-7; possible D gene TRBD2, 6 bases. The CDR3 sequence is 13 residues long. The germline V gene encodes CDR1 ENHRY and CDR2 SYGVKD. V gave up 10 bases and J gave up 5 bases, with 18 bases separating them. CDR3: CATEGGNPNEQYF. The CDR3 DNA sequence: TGTGCCACCGAGGGCGGGAATCCTAACGAGCAGTACTTC.

The CDR3 region is CASSEISGVYSPLHF. As DNA, the CDR3 is TGTGCCAGCAGCGAGATCAGCGGGGTTTATTCACCCCTCCACTTT. The V and J genes are TRBV6-5 and TRBJ1-6; no definite D call. Trimming cost V 6 bases and J 8 bases, with 17 bases left between them. CDR3 length equals 15 residues. Germline CDR1 is MNHEY and CDR2 is SVGAGI.

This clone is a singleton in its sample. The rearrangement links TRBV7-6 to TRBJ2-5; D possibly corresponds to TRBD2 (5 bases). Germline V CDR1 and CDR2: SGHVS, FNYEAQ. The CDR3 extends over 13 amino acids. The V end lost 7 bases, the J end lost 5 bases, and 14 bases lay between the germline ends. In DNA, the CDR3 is TGTGCCAGCACCAAGTCAGCGGCCGAGACCCAGTACTTC. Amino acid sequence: CASTKSAAETQYF.

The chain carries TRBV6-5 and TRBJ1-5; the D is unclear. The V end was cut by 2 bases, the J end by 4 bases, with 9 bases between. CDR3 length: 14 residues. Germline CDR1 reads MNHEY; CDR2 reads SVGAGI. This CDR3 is CASSYGGRNQPQHF. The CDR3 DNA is TGTGCCAGCAGTTACGGAGGACGAAATCAGCCCCAGCATTTT.

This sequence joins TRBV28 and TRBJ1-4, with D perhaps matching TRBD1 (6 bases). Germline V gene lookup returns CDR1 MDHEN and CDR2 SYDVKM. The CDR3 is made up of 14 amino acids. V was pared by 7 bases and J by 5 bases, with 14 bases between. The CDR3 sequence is CASNSRGGNEKLFF. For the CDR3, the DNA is TGTGCCAGCAACAGTAGAGGGGGAAATGAAAAACTGTTTTTT.

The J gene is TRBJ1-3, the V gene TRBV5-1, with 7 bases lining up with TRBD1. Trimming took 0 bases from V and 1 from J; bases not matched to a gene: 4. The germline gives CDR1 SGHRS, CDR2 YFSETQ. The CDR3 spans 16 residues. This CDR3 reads CASSLGDRDSGNTIYF. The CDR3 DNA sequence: TGCGCCAGCAGCTTGGGGGACAGAGATTCTGGAAACACCATATATTTT.

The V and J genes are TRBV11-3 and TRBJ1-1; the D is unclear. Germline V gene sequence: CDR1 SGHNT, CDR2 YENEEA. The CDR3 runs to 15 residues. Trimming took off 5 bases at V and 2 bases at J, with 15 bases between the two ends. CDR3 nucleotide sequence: TGTGCCAGCAGCCCTACCCTATTCGTCAACACTGAAGCTTTCTTT. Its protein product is CASSPTLFVNTEAFF.

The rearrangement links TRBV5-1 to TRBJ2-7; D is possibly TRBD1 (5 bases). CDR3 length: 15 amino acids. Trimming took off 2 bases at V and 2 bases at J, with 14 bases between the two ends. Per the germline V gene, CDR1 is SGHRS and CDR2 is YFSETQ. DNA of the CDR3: TGCGCCAGCAGCTTACAGGCGAGCAGGGCCTACGAGCAGTACTTC. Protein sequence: CASSLQASRAYEQYF.

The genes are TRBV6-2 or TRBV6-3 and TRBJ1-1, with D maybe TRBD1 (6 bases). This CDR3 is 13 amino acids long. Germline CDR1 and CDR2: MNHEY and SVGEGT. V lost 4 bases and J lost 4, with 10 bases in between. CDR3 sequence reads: CASSSRGSTEAFF. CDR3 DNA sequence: TGTGCCAGCAGTTCCAGGGGTAGCACTGAAGCTTTCTTT.

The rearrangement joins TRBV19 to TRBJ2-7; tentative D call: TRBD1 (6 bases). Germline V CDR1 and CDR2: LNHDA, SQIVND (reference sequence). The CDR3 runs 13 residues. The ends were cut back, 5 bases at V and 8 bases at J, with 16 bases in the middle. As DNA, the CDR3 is TGTGCCAGTAGTCCCATACAAGGACAGAAGCAGTACTTC. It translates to CASSPIQGQKQYF.

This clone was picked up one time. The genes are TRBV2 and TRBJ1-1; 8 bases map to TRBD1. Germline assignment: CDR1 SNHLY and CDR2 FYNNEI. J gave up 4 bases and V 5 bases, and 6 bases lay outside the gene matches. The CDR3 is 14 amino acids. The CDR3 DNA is TGTGCCAGCAGTCCCGACAGGGGCTCCACTGAAGCTTTCTTT. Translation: CASSPDRGSTEAFF.

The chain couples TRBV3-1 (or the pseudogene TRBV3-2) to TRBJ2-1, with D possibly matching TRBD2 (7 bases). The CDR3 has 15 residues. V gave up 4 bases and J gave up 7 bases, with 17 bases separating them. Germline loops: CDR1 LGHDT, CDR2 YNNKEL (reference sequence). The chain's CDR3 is CASSPREGGRNEQFF. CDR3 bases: TGTGCCAGCAGCCCCCGCGAGGGGGGGCGAAATGAGCAGTTCTTC.

The CDR3 sequence: CASSFSGEISYNSPLHF. CDR3 in DNA: TGCGCCAGCAGCTTTTCCGGGGAAATCTCCTATAATTCACCCCTCCACTTT. The rearrangement uses TRBV5-1 and TRBJ1-6; D is ambiguous. The germline V gene has CDR1 SGHRS and CDR2 YFSETQ. Trimming shortened V by 2 bases and J by 0 bases, and 12 bases separated the two germline ends. This CDR3 region has 17 residues.

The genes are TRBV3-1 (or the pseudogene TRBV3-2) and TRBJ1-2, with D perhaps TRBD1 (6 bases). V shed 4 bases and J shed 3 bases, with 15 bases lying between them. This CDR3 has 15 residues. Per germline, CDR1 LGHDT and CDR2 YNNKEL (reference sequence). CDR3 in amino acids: CASSPIGGADYGYTF. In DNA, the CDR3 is TGTGCCAGCAGCCCGATTGGGGGGGCTGACTATGGCTACACCTTC.

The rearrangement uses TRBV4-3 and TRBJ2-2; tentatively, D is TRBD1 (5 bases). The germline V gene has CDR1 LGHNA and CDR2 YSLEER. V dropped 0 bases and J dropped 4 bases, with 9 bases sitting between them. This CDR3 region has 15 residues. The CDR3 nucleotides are TGCGCCAGCAGCCAAGATCAGGGTCGCACCGGGGAGCTGTTTTTT. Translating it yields CASSQDQGRTGELFF.

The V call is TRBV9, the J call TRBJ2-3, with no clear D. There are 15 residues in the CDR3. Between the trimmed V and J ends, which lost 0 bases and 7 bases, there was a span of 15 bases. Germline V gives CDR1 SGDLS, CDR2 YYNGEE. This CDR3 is CASSVEDQAWHTQYF. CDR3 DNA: TGTGCCAGCAGCGTAGAGGATCAGGCCTGGCATACGCAGTATTTT.

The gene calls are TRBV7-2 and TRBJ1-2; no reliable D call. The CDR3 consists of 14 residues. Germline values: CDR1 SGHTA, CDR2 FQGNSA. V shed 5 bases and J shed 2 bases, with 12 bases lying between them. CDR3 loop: CASSPRLANYGYTF. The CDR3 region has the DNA TGTGCCAGCAGCCCCCGGTTAGCAAACTATGGCTACACCTTC.

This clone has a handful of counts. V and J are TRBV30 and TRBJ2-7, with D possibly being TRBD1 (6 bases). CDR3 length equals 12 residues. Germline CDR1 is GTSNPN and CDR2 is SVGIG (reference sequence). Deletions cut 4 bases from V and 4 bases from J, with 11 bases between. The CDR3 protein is CAWNRDGYEQYF. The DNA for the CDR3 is TGTGCCTGGAACAGGGATGGGTACGAGCAGTACTTC.